The source of this T cell receptor beta chain is a study of blood T cell repertoires in COVID-19 (dated by TCRdb to the early 2020s). Background on the whole study: The collaborator samples originated in the United States, Italy and Spain and spanned the acute and convalescent phases of COVID-19. HLA class I and class II types, where available, came from metadata supplied by the sample provider rather than from assay-based typing. The prospective study material was composed of cDNA or gDNA derived from T cells, B-cell-depleted T cells, or PBMCs. The dataset comprised deeply sampled blood TCRbeta repertoires from subjects exposed to, actively infected with, or recovered from COVID-19. Sample metadata almost always included a de-identified subject ID, COVID-19 status, age in years and sex. Samples were obtained from the ongoing ImmuneRACE study (first 160 participants) and from approximately 1,200 subjects provided by 6 global collaborators. A freely available public database, intended as a resource for researchers studying the immune response to SARS-CoV-2, is where the repertoires were released. On the study overall, not on this receptor specifically: How much clinical and demographic metadata was included differed by source and by participant, and the metadata was provided uncurated.

V is pruned by 5 bases and J by 4 bases, leaving 8 bases of the junction without a gene match. Sequences KGHSH (CDR1) and LQKENI (CDR2) are obtained from the germline V gene. The CDR3 measures 17 amino acids from cysteine to phenylalanine. The CDR3 DNA has 51 bases and is translated from base 1. Whole blood was collected in K2EDTA tubes by collaborating institutions according to the institutions' own protocols. Collaborator samples were shipped for TCRbeta analysis as frozen whole blood, isolated PBMCs, or DNA extracted from either sample type. Worth noting for this clone: It lacks a known antigen. Base quality data are lacking; no much larger clone is found one base away.

TCRbeta CDR3 regions were amplified from genomic DNA by means of the immunoSEQ Assay, a bias-controlled multiplex PCR. The study's own analysis went as follows. The number of nucleated cells in each sample was estimated by amplification of reference gene primers within the assay. Sequence reads were collapsed and filtered to measure the absolute abundance of every unique TCRbeta CDR3 rearrangement. Productive Simpson clonality was computed per sample as the square root of Simpson's diversity index over productive rearrangements. TCRdb holds this immuneACCESS table with in-frame rearrangements only. Some clones are missing; in checked studies, unresolved V genes explain under half, and the rest has no known cause. From that table come the V and J calls and clone size; the DNA was used to work out D and trimming. A total of around 170,000 clones appear in this sample, about 80% of them only once. Around 15% of the sample is held by the ten biggest clonotypes.

The clonotype originates from a man under 40 with active or convalescent COVID-19. Sequencing was performed on peripheral blood. The chain uses TRBV18 and TRBJ2-2, with 12 middle bases fitting TRBD1. The bases are TGTGCCAGCTCATTCCGGGACAGGGGGCGCGGCACCGGGGAGCTGTTTTTT. Its product reads: CASSFRDRGRGTGELFF.